This T cell receptor beta chain came from a study of blood T cell repertoires in COVID-19. Study as a whole: The study drew acute and convalescent COVID-19 samples from the United States, Italy and Spain.

Sequencing used immunoSEQ multiplex PCR; TCRdb keeps in-frame clones, though not all of them. The sample records 150,000 to 200,000 clones, 65% to 85% being singletons. This CDR3 has 17 residues. Germline V lookup: CDR1 DFQATT, CDR2 SNEGSKA (reference sequence). The V and J ends lost 3 bases and 0 bases, in that order; junction bases with no gene match: 11. Sequencing used PBMCs or T cells enriched from blood (not recorded which). The origin of this receptor is a man aged 65 to 79 who had been exposed to COVID-19. This chain connects TRBV20-1 to TRBJ2-3, with 8 bases aligning to TRBD2. CDR3 region: CSASRLAGITSTDTQYF. In nucleotides, the CDR3 is TGCAGTGCTAGTAGGCTAGCGGGTATTACTAGCACAGATACGCAGTATTTT.